Following are 8 T cell receptor beta chains from one sample sequenced in a study of T cell responses to AZD1222 COVID-19 vaccine. The assay was immunoSEQ multiplex PCR, and TCRdb's table has in-frame clones only and misses some. The sample records 110,000 to 150,000 clones, approximately 90% being singletons. Specimen: peripheral blood, collected on day 0 of AZD1222 vaccination. The receptors here all came from an adult in good health.

The chain employs TRBV3-1 (or the pseudogene TRBV3-2) and TRBJ2-7; unclear D gene. Between the trimmed V and J ends, which lost 0 bases and 3 bases, there was a span of 27 bases. Germline values: CDR1 LGHDT, CDR2 YNNKEL (reference sequence). The CDR3 consists of 20 residues. CDR3 coding DNA: TGTGCCAGCAGCCAAGATCTTGGTCCCCTTTTTCACTCCTCCAACTACGAGCAGTACTTC. Its translation: CASSQDLGPLFHSSNYEQYF.

As for this clone: The junction shows a germline mismatch at one end, possibly a read error. This chain connects TRBV7-8 to TRBJ2-1; TRBD2 might be the D (5 bases). Germline V CDR1 and CDR2: SGHVS, FQNEAQ. This CDR3 has 11 amino acids. CDR3 region: CASSVALEQFF. CDR3 sequence (DNA): TGTGCCAGCAGCGTAGCGCTTGAGCAGTTCTTC. Filled out from reference TRBV7-8 and TRBJ2-1, the complete variable domain reads GAGVSQSPRYKVAKRGQDVALRCDPISGHVSLFWYQQALGQGPEFLTYFQNEAQLDKSGLPSDRFFAERPEGSVSTLKIQRTQQEDSAVYLCASSVALEQFFGPGTRLTVL.

The chain couples TRBV30 to TRBJ2-2, with D perhaps assigned TRBD1 or TRBD2 (5 bases each). CDR3 size: 15 residues. V was clipped by 4 bases and J by 4 bases, with 16 bases between them. Germline CDR1 reads GTSNPN; CDR2 reads SVGIG (reference sequence). As DNA, the CDR3 is TGTGCCTGGAACAGGCGAGTCCGGGGCACCGGGGAGCTGTTTTTT. It is translated as CAWNRRVRGTGELFF.

The CDR3 DNA is TGCGCCAGCAGCCAAGAAGGGGCTAGCGGTTACAATGAGCAGTTCTTC. Translated: CASSQEGASGYNEQFF. The chain uses TRBV4-1 and TRBJ2-1; 7 nucleotides match TRBD2. V shed 0 bases and J 4 bases; nucleotides not matched to a gene: 6. The germline gives CDR1 MGHRA, CDR2 YSYEKL. CDR3 length: 16 amino acids.

This chain joins TRBV30 and TRBJ1-5, with 7 bases matching TRBD1. The length of the CDR3 is 18 residues. The V segment lost 3 bases and the J segment 6 bases; nucleotides outside the gene matches: 20. From germline, CDR1 is GTSNPN and CDR2 SVGIG (reference sequence). CDR3 sequence (DNA): TGTGCCTGGAGCCCACGGCACAGCGAGCGACAGGGACGTCAGCCCCAGCATTTT. Its translation: CAWSPRHSERQGRQPQHF.

The chain carries TRBV28 and TRBJ2-3; 10 bases match TRBD2. Germline V lookup: CDR1 MDHEN, CDR2 SYDVKM. V was pared by 2 bases and J by 1 base, with 3 bases of the junction left unmatched. The CDR3 runs 16 residues. The CDR3 DNA sequence: TGTGCCAGCAGTTTAAGCGGGAGGGCCCGCACAGATACGCAGTATTTT. Protein: CASSLSGRARTDTQYF.

This sequence joins TRBV5-1 and TRBJ1-4; a weak D match, TRBD1 (6 bases). Trimming took 0 bases from V and 5 from J, leaving 8 bases between them. This CDR3 has 14 amino acids. Germline lookup yields CDR1 SGHRS and CDR2 YFSETQ. CDR3 in DNA: TGCGCCAGCAGCTTGGGGGGGCTCAATGAAAAACTGTTTTTT. Its protein is CASSLGGLNEKLFF.

This clone has just one count. The chain has TRBV5-4 and TRBJ1-2; maybe TRBD1 (5 bases). From germline, CDR1 is SGHNT and CDR2 YYREEE (reference sequence). Trimming cost V 3 bases and J 8 bases, with 17 bases left between them. The CDR3 covers 14 residues. In DNA form, the CDR3 reads TGTGCCAGCAGCTCGGGCTTCGGAGGGGTAGGCTACACCTTC. Translation: CASSSGFGGVGYTF.